This paragraph reports one T cell receptor beta chain. Sequencing used immunoSEQ multiplex PCR; TCRdb keeps in-frame clones, though not all of them. Among 200,000 to 250,000 clones, 84% were seen once, and the ten largest hold approximately 8.1%. This sample was included in a study of blood T cell repertoires in COVID-19. The overall study: Whether acute or convalescent, the COVID-19 samples came from the United States, Italy and Spain. In each case, the material was cDNA or gDNA derived from T cells, B-cell-depleted T cells, or PBMCs.

The CDR3 covers 16 residues. CDR1 KGHSH and CDR2 LQKENI come from the germline V gene. V gave up 3 bases and J gave up 0 bases, with 12 bases separating them. The receptor was isolated from a woman aged 50 to 60 with active or convalescent COVID-19. The sample consisted of peripheral blood. This sequence joins TRBV18 and TRBJ1-3, with D uncertain. The CDR3 here is CASSPYSGTSGNTIYF. In DNA, the CDR3 is TGTGCCAGCTCACCTTATTCCGGTACCTCTGGAAACACCATATATTTT.